This is a list of T cell receptor gamma chains from one sample in a study of fetal and pediatric gammadelta thymocytes. TCRdb called clones from the reads again using CATT. This sample has 700 to 950 gamma-chain clones, with approximately 4.6% found just once. The sequencing sample was made of non-Vgamma9Vdelta2 gamma-delta T cells from the thymus. These receptors were taken from a child who underwent cardiac surgery and was recorded as healthy. The CDR3 runs from the conserved cysteine through the conserved F or W. Clone size is stated in some rows and not others, as once, few, many or a class when expanded.

j_gene: TRGJ1/TRGJ2; abundance: large; v_gene: TRGV3; len: 12; CDR3nt: TGTGCCACCAGCCCCCGGCCAAAAAAGAAACTCTTT; CDR3aa: CATSPRPKKKLF
j_gene: TRGJP2; abundance: few; v_gene: TRGV3; len: 18; CDR3nt: TGTGCCACGTGGGATGAGGATACCCATAATAGTAGTGATTGGATCAAGACGTTT; CDR3aa: CATWDEDTHNSSDWIKTF
j_gene: TRGJP2; abundance: medium-sized; v_gene: TRGV2; len: 12; CDR3nt: TGTGCCACCTGTAGTAGTGATTGGATCAAGACGTTT; CDR3aa: CATCSSDWIKTF
j_gene: TRGJ1/TRGJ2; abundance: few; v_gene: TRGV4; len: 12; CDR3nt: TGTGCCACCTGGGATACGTTTTATAAGAAACTCTTT; CDR3aa: CATWDTFYKKLF
j_gene: TRGJ1/TRGJ2; abundance: medium-sized; v_gene: TRGV3; len: 14; CDR3nt: TGTGCCACCTGGGACAGGCCTCCCCATTATAAGAAACTCTTT; CDR3aa: CATWDRPPHYKKLF
j_gene: TRGJ1/TRGJ2; abundance: medium-sized; v_gene: TRGV8; len: 12; CDR3nt: TGTGCCACCTGGGGGGCGAATTATAAGAAACTCTTT; CDR3aa: CATWGANYKKLF
j_gene: TRGJ1/TRGJ2; abundance: large; v_gene: TRGV3; len: 11; CDR3nt: TGTGCCACCTGGGACAGGCCGAAGAAACTCTTT; CDR3aa: CATWDRPKKLF
j_gene: TRGJ1/TRGJ2; abundance: few; v_gene: TRGV5; len: 14; CDR3nt: TGTGCCACCTGGGACACGTCGAATTATTATAAGAAACTCTTT; CDR3aa: CATWDTSNYYKKLF
j_gene: TRGJ1/TRGJ2; abundance: medium-sized; v_gene: TRGV2; len: 14; CDR3nt: TGTGCCACCTGGGACGGTCGATATTATTATAAGAAACTCTTT; CDR3aa: CATWDGRYYYKKLF
j_gene: TRGJ1/TRGJ2; abundance: large; v_gene: TRGV9; len: 14; CDR3nt: TGTGCCTTGTGGGAGGTGCAGTGTTATTATAAGAAACTCTTT; CDR3aa: CALWEVQCYYKKLF
j_gene: TRGJP1; abundance: medium-sized; v_gene: TRGV4; len: 17; CDR3nt: TGTGCCACCTGGGATTCGGTAAAAAATACCACTGGTTGGTTCAAGATATTT; CDR3aa: CATWDSVKNTTGWFKIF
j_gene: TRGJ1/TRGJ2; abundance: large; v_gene: TRGV3; len: 11; CDR3nt: TGTGCCACCTGGGACAAGGCCAAGAAACTCTTT; CDR3aa: CATWDKAKKLF
j_gene: TRGJP1; abundance: few; v_gene: TRGV8; len: 12; CDR3nt: TGTGCCACCTGGGAATCTGGTTGGTTCAAGATATTT; CDR3aa: CATWESGWFKIF
j_gene: TRGJ1/TRGJ2; abundance: NA; v_gene: TRGV4; len: 11; CDR3nt: TGTGCCACCTGGGATGACTATAAGAAACTCTTT; CDR3aa: CATWDDYKKLF
j_gene: TRGJ1/TRGJ2; abundance: large; v_gene: TRGV4; len: 14; CDR3nt: TGTGCCACCTGGGATGGGCTATGTGATTATAAGAAACTCTTT; CDR3aa: CATWDGLCDYKKLF
j_gene: TRGJ1/TRGJ2; abundance: large; v_gene: TRGV3; len: 15; CDR3nt: TGTGCCACCTGGGACAGGAGCTATCCTTATTATAAGAAACTCTTT; CDR3aa: CATWDRSYPYYKKLF
j_gene: TRGJ1/TRGJ2; abundance: few; v_gene: TRGV3; len: 15; CDR3nt: TGTGCCACCTGGGACAGGCCCCCGAATTATTATAAGAAACTCTTT; CDR3aa: CATWDRPPNYYKKLF
j_gene: TRGJP1; abundance: few; v_gene: TRGV8; len: 16; CDR3nt: TGTGCCACCTGGGCTACCAGTTATACCACTGGTTGGTTCAAGATATTT; CDR3aa: CATWATSYTTGWFKIF
j_gene: TRGJ1/TRGJ2; abundance: large; v_gene: TRGV10; len: 13; CDR3nt: TGTGCTGCGTGGGATTTTCGGAATTATAAGAAACTCTTT; CDR3aa: CAAWDFRNYKKLF
j_gene: TRGJ1/TRGJ2; abundance: medium-sized; v_gene: TRGV2; len: 13; CDR3nt: TGTGCCACCTGGGACTCCTTGAGTTATAAGAAACTCTTT; CDR3aa: CATWDSLSYKKLF
j_gene: TRGJ1/TRGJ2; abundance: large; v_gene: TRGV9; len: 14; CDR3nt: TGTGCCTTGTGGGAGGTGAAGAATTATTATAAGAAACTCTTT; CDR3aa: CALWEVKNYYKKLF
j_gene: TRGJ1/TRGJ2; abundance: large; v_gene: TRGV9; len: 11; CDR3nt: TGTGCCTTGTGGGAGGTGCCCATCGTCGTCTTT; CDR3aa: CALWEVPIVVF
j_gene: TRGJP1; abundance: few; v_gene: TRGV3; len: 15; CDR3nt: TGTGCCACCTGGGACAGGCCGCCCACTGGTTGGTTCAAGATATTT; CDR3aa: CATWDRPPTGWFKIF
j_gene: TRGJP2; abundance: medium-sized; v_gene: TRGV4; len: 13; CDR3nt: TGTGCCACCTGGGATGGAGGTGATTGGATCAAGACGTTT; CDR3aa: CATWDGGDWIKTF
j_gene: TRGJP1; abundance: large; v_gene: TRGV11; len: 18; CDR3nt: NA; CDR3aa: CTTVPAGLGHTTGWFKIF
j_gene: TRGJ1/TRGJ2; abundance: medium-sized; v_gene: TRGV8; len: 13; CDR3nt: TGTGCCACCTGGCTTCGGGATGGTTATAAGAAACTCTTT; CDR3aa: CATWLRDGYKKLF
j_gene: TRGJ1/TRGJ2; abundance: large; v_gene: TRGV2; len: 13; CDR3nt: TGTGCCACCTGGGACGGGGGATATTATAAGAAACTCTTT; CDR3aa: CATWDGGYYKKLF
j_gene: TRGJ1/TRGJ2; abundance: medium-sized; v_gene: TRGV8; len: 15; CDR3nt: TGTGCCACCTGGGTGACCCACTTGAATTATTATAAGAAACTCTTT; CDR3aa: CATWVTHLNYYKKLF
j_gene: TRGJ1/TRGJ2; abundance: medium-sized; v_gene: TRGV2; len: 13; CDR3nt: TGTGCCACCTGGGACGGGGATTATTATAAGAAACTCTTT; CDR3aa: CATWDGDYYKKLF
j_gene: TRGJ1/TRGJ2; abundance: large; v_gene: TRGV8; len: 13; CDR3nt: TGTGCCACCTGGGATAGTAATTATTATAAGAAACTCTTT; CDR3aa: CATWDSNYYKKLF
j_gene: TRGJ1/TRGJ2; abundance: few; v_gene: TRGV8; len: 16; CDR3nt: TGTGCCACCTGGGATCCAAAAGGGGTGAATTATTATAAGAAACTCTTT; CDR3aa: CATWDPKGVNYYKKLF
j_gene: TRGJ1/TRGJ2; abundance: medium-sized; v_gene: TRGV3; len: 14; CDR3nt: TGTGCCACCTGGGACAGGCCCGGTTATTATAAGAAACTCTTT; CDR3aa: CATWDRPGYYKKLF
j_gene: TRGJP2; abundance: medium-sized; v_gene: TRGV5; len: 17; CDR3nt: TGTGCCACCTGGGACAGGCGAGGTTATAGTAGTGATTGGATCAAGACGTTT; CDR3aa: CATWDRRGYSSDWIKTF
j_gene: TRGJP1; abundance: NA; v_gene: TRGV2; len: 15; CDR3nt: TGTGCCACCTGGGACGGGCTGGGCACTGGTTGGTTCAAGATATTT; CDR3aa: CATWDGLGTGWFKIF
j_gene: TRGJP2; abundance: large; v_gene: TRGV8; len: 13; CDR3nt: TGTGCCACCTGGAATAGTAGTGATTGGATCAAGACGTTT; CDR3aa: CATWNSSDWIKTF
j_gene: TRGJP1; abundance: medium-sized; v_gene: TRGV10; len: 13; CDR3nt: TGTGCTGCGTGGGATACCACTGGTTGGTTCAAGATATTT; CDR3aa: CAAWDTTGWFKIF
j_gene: TRGJ1/TRGJ2; abundance: medium-sized; v_gene: TRGV8; len: 15; CDR3nt: TGTGCCACCTGGGATAGGCGTCGATCGGATTATAAGAAACTCTTT; CDR3aa: CATWDRRRSDYKKLF
j_gene: TRGJ1/TRGJ2; abundance: medium-sized; v_gene: TRGV4; len: 14; CDR3nt: TGTGCCACCTGGGATGGGCTAGAGGGCTATAAGAAACTCTTT; CDR3aa: CATWDGLEGYKKLF
j_gene: TRGJP1; abundance: medium-sized; v_gene: TRGV9; len: 14; CDR3nt: TGTGCCTTGTGGGAGCCTAACACTGGTTGGTTCAAGATATTT; CDR3aa: CALWEPNTGWFKIF
j_gene: TRGJ1/TRGJ2; abundance: medium-sized; v_gene: TRGV4; len: 13; CDR3nt: TGTGCCACCTGGGATGGGCCTAACTATAAGAAACTCTTT; CDR3aa: CATWDGPNYKKLF